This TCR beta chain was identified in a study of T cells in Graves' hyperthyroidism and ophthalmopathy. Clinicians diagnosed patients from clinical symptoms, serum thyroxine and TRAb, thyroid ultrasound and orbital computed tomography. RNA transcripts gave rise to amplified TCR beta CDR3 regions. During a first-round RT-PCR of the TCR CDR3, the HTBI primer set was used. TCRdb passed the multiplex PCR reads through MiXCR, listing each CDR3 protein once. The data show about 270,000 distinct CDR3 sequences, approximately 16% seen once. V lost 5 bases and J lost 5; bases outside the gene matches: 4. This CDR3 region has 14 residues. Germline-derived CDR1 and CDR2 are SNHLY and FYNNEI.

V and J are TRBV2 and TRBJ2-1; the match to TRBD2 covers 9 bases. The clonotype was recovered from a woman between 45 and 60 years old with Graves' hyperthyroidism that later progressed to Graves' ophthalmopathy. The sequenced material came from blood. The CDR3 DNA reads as TGTGCCAGCAGTCGGGTAGCGGGGGACAATGAGCAGTTCTTC. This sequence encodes CASSRVAGDNEQFF.